These 15 T cell receptor beta chains came from one sample sequenced in a study of blood T cells in healthy people across ages. Primers used in a second PCR of about 6 to 12 cycles were a sample-barcoded 5' primer and a J-beta primer mix. One entry per CDR3 protein, called by TCRdb with MiXCR from the 5' RACE reads. The table lists fewer than 800,000 distinct CDR3 sequences, around 25% of them singletons. This sample also appeared in a second study, on T cells of mothers and their children.

The sample taken for sequencing was blood. These receptors were collected from a boy under 18 in good health.

V and J are TRBV7-2 and TRBJ2-2; TRBD2 aligns across 11 bases. Germline-derived CDR1 and CDR2 are SGHTA and FQGNSA. The CDR3 has 16 amino acids. The V gene end was trimmed by 5 bases and the J gene end by 5 bases; junction bases not matched to a gene: 7. The CDR3 reads CASSLSGGAKTGELFF. In nucleotides, the CDR3 is TGTGCCAGCAGCCTTAGCGGGGGGGCAAAGACCGGGGAGCTGTTTTTT.

This chain uses TRBV20-1 with TRBJ2-7; 11 nucleotides match TRBD2. The DNA end lines up better with TRBJ2-5; the J call may be wrong. The germline V gene encodes CDR1 DFQATT and CDR2 SNEGSKA (reference sequence). There are 17 residues in the CDR3. The CDR3 loop is CSAETRGPSGGKETQYF. The CDR3 DNA reads as TGCAGTGCTGAGACCCGGGGTCCTAGCGGGGGGAAAGAGACCCAGTACTTC.

The genes are TRBV28 and TRBJ2-1; maybe TRBD1 (6 bases). The DNA end favors TRBJ2-7, so the J call may be wrong. The germline V gene has CDR1 MDHEN and CDR2 SYDVKM. The CDR3 loop spans 12 amino acids. The CDR3 loop is CASRWGLGEQYF. In DNA, the CDR3 is TGTGCCAGCAGATGGGGGCTGGGGGAGCAGTACTTC.

V is TRBV5-1 and J is TRBJ1-1, with D possibly being TRBD1 (6 bases). The CDR3 is 17 amino acids. The ends were cut back, 3 bases at V and 2 bases at J, with 20 bases in the middle. Germline CDR1 is SGHRS and CDR2 is YFSETQ. For the CDR3, the DNA is TGCGCCAGCAGCTCCCCCGATAGGGGCAGGGGAAACACTGAAGCTTTCTTT. The encoded protein is CASSSPDRGRGNTEAFF.

The chain uses TRBV5-1 and TRBJ1-2, with 12 bases identical to TRBD1. V was clipped by 2 bases and J by 7 bases; unmatched bases: 6. The CDR3 runs 15 residues. The germline V gene encodes CDR1 SGHRS and CDR2 YFSETQ. CDR3 protein: CASSFEGQGAGGYTF. The CDR3 bases are TGCGCCAGCAGCTTCGAGGGACAGGGGGCCGGTGGCTACACCTTC.

V and J are TRBV27 and TRBJ2-5, with TRBD2 matching 11 bases. In germline, CDR1 is MNHEY, CDR2 SMNVEV (reference sequence). The trim removed 3 bases at V and 1 base at J, leaving 4 bases unmatched. This CDR3 has 16 residues. The DNA of the CDR3 is TGTGCCAGCAGTTTTGGGACTAGCGGAGTCCAAGAGACCCAGTACTTC. As protein: CASSFGTSGVQETQYF.

In nucleotides, the CDR3 is TGCGCCAGCAGCTTGGCTAGCGGGAGGACTAAGAACACCGGGGAGCTGTTTTTT. It yields the protein CASSLASGRTKNTGELFF. The V gene is TRBV5-1, the J gene TRBJ2-2; 11 bases are shared with TRBD2. The V gene's germline CDR1 is SGHRS and CDR2 YFSETQ. This CDR3 is built from 18 residues. Trimming cost V 0 bases and J 1 base; bases outside gene matches: 5.

This clonotype turned up a few times. The chain recombines TRBV21-1 with TRBJ2-5; the D segment call TRBD1 is taken from the table without a DNA check. TRBV21-1 is a listed pseudogene. The CDR3 length is 15 residues. The CDR3: CATLSPGQGEEAQYF. The CDR3 DNA is TGTGCCACCCTTTCTCCGGGACAGGGGGAAGAGGCCCAGTACTTC.

The chain links TRBV19 to TRBJ2-3, with D hard to call. Trimming stripped 1 base from V and 4 bases from J, with 12 bases between. The CDR3 spans 15 residues. In germline, CDR1 is LNHDA, CDR2 SQIVND (reference sequence). The CDR3 DNA reads TGTGCCAGTAGTATAGCTGTGGGTCCGGCAGATACGCAGTATTTT. Translating gives CASSIAVGPADTQYF.

This sequence joins TRBV7-6 and TRBJ2-1, with D perhaps matching TRBD2 (6 bases). V lost 3 bases, J lost 12 bases, and 18 bases lay in between. Per the germline V gene, CDR1 is SGHVS and CDR2 is FNYEAQ. CDR3 length: 14 amino acids. The CDR3: CASSLFLGGRGQFF. The CDR3 nucleotides read TGTGCCAGCAGCTTGTTTCTCGGGGGTCGGGGGCAGTTCTTC.

This chain uses TRBV5-4 with TRBJ2-6; D gene unclear. Trimming removed 4 bases from V and 3 bases from J, with 8 bases in between. The CDR3 sequence is 14 residues long. CDR1 is SGHNT, CDR2 YYREEE, per germline (reference sequence). The CDR3 region is CASSTDVGANVLTF. CDR3 nucleotide sequence: TGTGCCAGCAGCACCGATGTTGGGGCCAACGTCCTGACTTTC.

This chain links TRBV18 with TRBJ2-7; D gene ambiguous. The germline V gene has CDR1 KGHSH and CDR2 LQKENI. The CDR3 consists of 14 residues. V was shortened by 2 bases and J by 4 bases, with 12 bases between the two germline ends. CDR3 sequence reads: CASSPAALAYEQYF. DNA for the CDR3: TGTGCCAGCTCACCAGCCGCCTTGGCGTACGAGCAGTACTTC.

This clonotype was detected only a few times. J is TRBJ2-2 and V is TRBV7-3, with D possibly TRBD2 on 6 matching bases. CDR3 length equals 12 residues. Germline lookup yields CDR1 SGHTA and CDR2 FQGTGA. With 11 bases removed from V and 2 bases from J, the gap between germline ends came to 9 bases. The DNA of the CDR3 is TGTGCCTCCGGGGGAAACACCGGGGAGCTGTTTTTT. Translated, it gives CASGGNTGELFF. The variable domain in full, completed from reference TRBV7-3 and TRBJ2-2, reads GAGVSQTPSNKVTEKGKYVELRCDPISGHTALYWYRQSLGQGPEFLIYFQGTGAADDSGLPNDRFFAVRPEGSVSTLKIQRTERGDSAVYLCASGGNTGELFFGEGSRLTVL.

The rearrangement links TRBV3-1 to TRBJ2-5; TRBD2 matches at 8 bases. Germline CDR1 reads LGHDT; CDR2 reads YNNKEL (reference sequence). The CDR3 has 17 residues. V trimming: 2 bases; J trimming: 3 bases; junction bases outside the gene matches: 11. Here the CDR3 reads CASSQRSSSGLKETQYF. The DNA of the CDR3 is TGTGCCAGCAGCCAAAGGTCGTCTAGCGGGTTAAAAGAGACCCAGTACTTC.

This clonotype appeared a few times. The V and J genes are TRBV20-1 and TRBJ1-1; D not resolved. Trimming stripped 1 base from V and 3 bases from J, with 6 bases between. The CDR3 covers 12 residues. CDR1 DFQATT and CDR2 SNEGSKA come from the germline V gene (reference sequence). CDR3 nucleotide sequence: TGCAGTGCTAGAGGGGGTGACACTGAAGCTTTCTTT. The encoded protein is CSARGGDTEAFF.